Described below is a single T cell receptor beta chain sequence and its context. The CDR3 totals 16 residues. The germline CDR1 and CDR2 sequences are LGHNA and YSLEER. Trimming took off 0 bases at V and 1 base at J, with 11 bases between the two ends. In the source study's methods: Researchers report that nucleated cell counts were estimated from reference gene primer amplification. Data came from immunoSEQ multiplex PCR; TCRdb stores just in-frame clones and leaves some out. That table is the source of V, J and clone size, and D and trimming were worked out from the DNA. The table shows 200,000 to 300,000 clones, with approximately 86% occurring only once. The data were obtained in a study of blood T cell repertoires in COVID-19. The overall study: Sites across the United States, Italy and Spain contributed samples from acute and convalescent COVID-19. In each case, the material was cDNA or gDNA derived from T cells, B-cell-depleted T cells, or PBMCs.

Sequencing input: peripheral blood. The chain has TRBV4-3 and TRBJ2-3; D not certain. This sequence originates from a woman aged 25-40 years who had recovered from COVID-19. In DNA, the CDR3 is TGCGCCAGCAGCCAAGATCGGGTAGGTCGCACAGATACGCAGTATTTT. This codes for CASSQDRVGRTDTQYF.